This TCR beta chain was profiled in a study of technical replicates of blood from four donors. This CDR3 is 15 amino acids long. Germline CDR1 is MDHEN and CDR2 is SYDVKM. Trimming at V came to 3 bases and at J to 3 bases, leaving 3 bases not matched to a gene. Only in-frame clones appear in the TCRdb table, and some are missing; sequencing was by immunoSEQ multiplex PCR. The sample includes 85,000 to 100,000 clones, more than 90% of them seen just once. Material for sequencing was T cells isolated from PBMCs. The clonotype comes from a human donor in good health. The rearrangement links TRBV28 to TRBJ2-1; 9 bases are shared with TRBD2. The CDR3 here is CASSFGSGGYNEQFF. CDR3 coding DNA: TGTGCCAGCAGTTTTGGTAGCGGGGGCTACAATGAGCAGTTCTTC.